Listed below are T cell receptor beta chains from one sample, sequenced in a study of OX40 agonist ivuxolimab in advanced cancers. Sequenced by immunoSEQ multiplex PCR; TCRdb stores in-frame clones only, minus some. The sample has 50,000 or so clones, about 80% seen once. The sequenced sample was CD4+ or CD8+ T cells sorted from blood, obtained in a trial of the OX40 agonist ivuxolimab. The source of these receptors is an adult with an advanced solid tumor such as melanoma, head and neck, liver or kidney cancer. The CDR3 runs from the conserved cysteine through the conserved F or W. A D gene is named only where the DNA matches it firmly. Clone size is stated in some rows and not others, as once, few, many or a class when expanded.

j_gene,abundance,d_gene,v_gene,CDR3aa,CDR3nt
TRBJ1-2,NA,TRBD1,TRBV5-4,CASSRTGTGGYGYTF,TGTGCCAGCAGCCGAACCGGGACAGGGGGCTATGGCTACACCTTC
TRBJ2-1,once,TRBD1,TRBV19,CASSIRPGQGSYNEQFF,TGTGCCAGTAGTATACGACCGGGACAGGGATCCTACAATGAGCAGTTCTTC
TRBJ2-1,NA,NA,TRBV30,CAWSWGGYNEQFF,TGTGCCTGGAGCTGGGGTGGCTACAATGAGCAGTTCTTC
TRBJ2-7,few,NA,TRBV5-6,CASSLANTYEQYF,TGTGCCAGCAGCTTGGCGAATACCTACGAGCAGTACTTC
TRBJ2-1,NA,NA,TRBV27,CASSLASIHEQFF,TGTGCCAGCAGTTTGGCTAGCATCCATGAGCAGTTCTTC
TRBJ1-1,NA,NA,TRBV6-1,CASSYYRENTEAFF,TGTGCCAGCAGTTATTACAGAGAGAACACTGAAGCTTTCTTT
TRBJ1-6,NA,NA,TRBV7-9,CASSLVVGNSPLHF,TGTGCCAGCAGCTTAGTGGTGGGGAATTCACCCCTCCACTTT
TRBJ2-5,NA,TRBD2,TRBV27,CASTSASGSMGETQYF,TGTGCCAGCACCAGTGCTAGCGGATCGATGGGAGAGACCCAGTACTTC
TRBJ2-5,NA,TRBD2,TRBV6-1,CASSALAGGRQETQYF,TGTGCCAGCAGTGCCCTAGCGGGAGGTCGTCAAGAGACCCAGTACTTC
TRBJ1-2,NA,NA,TRBV7-6,CASSLVTGWGYTF,TGTGCCAGCAGCTTAGTAACAGGATGGGGCTACACCTTC
TRBJ2-1,few,TRBD2,TRBV5-4,CASSQGLGLYEQFF,TGTGCCAGCAGCCAGGGACTAGGGCTATACGAGCAGTTCTTC
TRBJ2-1,NA,TRBD1,TRBV11-3,CASSPRQGRQNEQFF,TGTGCCAGCAGCCCGAGACAGGGGAGGCAGAATGAGCAGTTCTTC